The subject of this entry is one T cell receptor beta chain. The data belong to a study of blood T cell repertoires in COVID-19. In the study overall: Collection of acute and convalescent COVID-19 samples took place in the United States, Italy and Spain.

Clones were read by immunoSEQ multiplex PCR, and TCRdb kept only the in-frame ones, dropping some. Seen here are some 170,000 clones, around four fifths observed once, and the top ten hold approximately 2.6%. The CDR3 covers 13 residues. Trimming stripped 4 bases from V and 3 bases from J, with 9 bases between. The V gene's germline CDR1 is MNHEY and CDR2 SMNVEV (reference sequence). The TCR comes from a man in his 70s with acute or convalescent COVID-19. Sequencing used peripheral blood. This chain links TRBV27 with TRBJ1-2; D uncertain. CDR3 amino acids: CASSSQNHYGYTF. The CDR3 bases are TGTGCCAGCAGTTCACAGAACCACTATGGCTACACCTTC.